This T cell receptor (beta chain) was obtained from a study of response to subunit inactivated influenza vaccine. CDR3 length equals 14 residues. Trimming took off 7 bases at V and 6 bases at J, with 22 bases between the two ends. Germline-derived CDR1 and CDR2 are DFQATT and SNEGSKA (reference sequence). Study-level results: New T cells are recruited in small numbers by each seasonal influenza vaccination, according to the authors' suggestion.

TCRdb processed the RT-PCR reads anew with MiXCR; each CDR3 protein has one entry. The sample consists of 530,000 or so distinct CDR3 sequences, 25% of them appearing once. Note on this clonotype: No antigen is known for it.

This receptor was identified in a man aged 45-60 years who received an inactivated influenza vaccine. The input for sequencing was CD4+ T cells sorted from PBMCs, taken 5 days after vaccination. The rearrangement links TRBV20-1 to TRBJ2-7; D is ambiguous. CDR3 DNA sequence: TGCAGTGGGCAGAGGTATCTGTCCATGGGCGAGCAGTACTTC. Translating it yields CSGQRYLSMGEQYF.